The following is a TCR beta chain sequence with its context. The target antigen is unknown. V lost 2 bases and J 0 bases, leaving 11 bases between the germline ends. This CDR3 contains 15 residues. Germline values: CDR1 SGHRS, CDR2 YFSETQ. In the PCR, 60 Vbeta and 13 Jbeta primers were used. In the original analysis: About 10 million of 80 million to 85 million unique TCR beta chains were shared, per a later count. Generated by immunoSEQ multiplex PCR, the TCRdb table keeps only in-frame clones and is missing some. V and J calls and clone size are those listed in that table; D and trimming were worked out from the DNA. The data contain some 130,000 clones, roughly 71% of them seen just once; the ten biggest clones take up about 7%. This entry comes from a study of cytomegalovirus exposure and HLA in healthy donors. Overall study context: Earlier results showed 117 million unique TCR beta sequences derived from some 190 million T cells.

The study, taken as a whole, reports: Rates of TCR association differed by HLA locus in a later analysis, with DRB1 highest and HLA-C lowest. The study designated over 150 TCR beta chains cytomegalovirus-associated.

Sequencing was carried out using PBMCs. The rearrangement joins TRBV5-1 to TRBJ1-2, with no clear D. The receptor's source is a man aged 25 to 45 in good health and CMV-seronegative. This CDR3 is CASSFGASPNYGYTF. CDR3 sequence (DNA): TGCGCCAGCAGCTTCGGTGCCTCCCCTAACTATGGCTACACCTTC.